This TCR beta chain was sequenced for a study of low-dose radiotherapy and immunotherapy resistance in tumors. First-strand cDNA relied on TRAV- and TRBV-specific primers spanning alpha and beta chains. The TCRs were subjected to amplification over 20 PCR cycles employing a constant-region primer in conjunction with a V-primer adapter. MiXCR, applied by TCRdb to the reads, yields one record per CDR3 protein. Of 60,000 or so distinct CDR3 sequences detected, less than 30% appear once; the ten largest clones hold approximately 7%. The CDR3 length is 14 residues. CDR1 MNHEY and CDR2 SVGEGT come from the germline V gene. V was pared by 6 bases and J by 3 bases, with 7 bases of the junction left unmatched. As to time point: before trial treatment. This clonotype was detected ten times or more.

This TCR was sampled from a male donor with rectosigmoid adenocarcinoma. The chain links TRBV6-2 or TRBV6-3 to TRBJ2-7; 8 nucleotides align to TRBD1. Specimen: PBMCs, collected before treatment. The CDR3 spells CASRRTGTGYEQYF. The CDR3 coding sequence is TGTGCCAGCAGGAGGACAGGGACAGGCTACGAGCAGTACTTC.